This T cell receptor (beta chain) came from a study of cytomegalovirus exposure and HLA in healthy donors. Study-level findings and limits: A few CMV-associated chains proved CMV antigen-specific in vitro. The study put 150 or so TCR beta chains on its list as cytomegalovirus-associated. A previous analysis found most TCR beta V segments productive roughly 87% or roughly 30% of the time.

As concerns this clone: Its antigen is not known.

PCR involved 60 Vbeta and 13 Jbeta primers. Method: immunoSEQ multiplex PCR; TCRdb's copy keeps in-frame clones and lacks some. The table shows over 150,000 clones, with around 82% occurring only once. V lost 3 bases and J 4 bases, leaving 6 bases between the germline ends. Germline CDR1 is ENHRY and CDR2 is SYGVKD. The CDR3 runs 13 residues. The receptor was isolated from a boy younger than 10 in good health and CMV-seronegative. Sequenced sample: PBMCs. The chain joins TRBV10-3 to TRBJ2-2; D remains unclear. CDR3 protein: CAISDIRTGELFF. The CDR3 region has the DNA TGTGCCATCAGTGATATCCGCACCGGGGAGCTGTTTTTT.